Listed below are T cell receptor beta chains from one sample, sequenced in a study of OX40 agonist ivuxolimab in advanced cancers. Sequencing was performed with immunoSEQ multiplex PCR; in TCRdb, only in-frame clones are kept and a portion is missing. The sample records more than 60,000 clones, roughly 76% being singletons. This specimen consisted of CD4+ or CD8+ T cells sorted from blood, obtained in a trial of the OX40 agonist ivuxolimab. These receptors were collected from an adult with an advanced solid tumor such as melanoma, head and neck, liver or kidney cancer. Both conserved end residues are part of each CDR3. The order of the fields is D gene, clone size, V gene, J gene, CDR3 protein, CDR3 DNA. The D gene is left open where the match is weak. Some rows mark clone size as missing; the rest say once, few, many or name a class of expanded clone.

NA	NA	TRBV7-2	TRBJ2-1	CASSIDRSSYNEQFF	TGTGCCAGTAGCATAGACAGGAGCTCCTACAATGAGCAGTTCTTC
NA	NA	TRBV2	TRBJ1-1	CASSGVGSTEAFF	TGTGCCAGCAGCGGTGTGGGCAGCACTGAAGCTTTCTTT
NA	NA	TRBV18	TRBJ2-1	CASSPRASYNEQFF	TGTGCCAGCTCACCCCGGGCCTCCTACAATGAGCAGTTCTTC
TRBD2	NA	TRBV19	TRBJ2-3	CASSIGRTSGSYTDTQYF	TGTGCCAGTAGTATAGGGAGGACTAGCGGGAGTTACACAGATACGCAGTATTTT
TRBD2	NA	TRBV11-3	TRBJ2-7	CASSASSGISYEQYF	TGTGCCAGCAGCGCCTCTAGCGGGATCTCCTACGAGCAGTACTTC
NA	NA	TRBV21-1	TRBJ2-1	CASSKDRDRSNEQFF	TGTGCCAGCAGCAAAGACCGGGACAGAAGTAATGAGCAGTTCTTC
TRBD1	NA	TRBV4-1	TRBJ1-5	CASSPVGTAKHKNQPQHF	TGCGCCAGCAGCCCAGTGGGGACAGCAAAACACAAAAATCAGCCCCAGCATTTT
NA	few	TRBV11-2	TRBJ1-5	CASSVDGGNQPQHF	TGTGCCAGCAGCGTGGACGGGGGCAATCAGCCCCAGCATTTT
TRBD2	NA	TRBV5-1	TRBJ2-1	CASSLRAGDGYNEQFF	TGCGCCAGCAGTTTAAGAGCGGGAGATGGGTACAATGAGCAGTTCTTC
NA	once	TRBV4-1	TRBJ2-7	CASGQVLGRGRGYEQYF	TGCGCCAGCGGCCAAGTCCTGGGCCGGGGGCGGGGATACGAGCAGTACTTC
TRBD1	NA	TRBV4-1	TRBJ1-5	CASSLSGGQGAQPQHF	TGCGCCAGCAGCCTCTCAGGGGGACAGGGCGCTCAGCCCCAGCATTTT
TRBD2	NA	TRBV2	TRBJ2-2	CASSDFASGRMNTGELFF	TGTGCCAGCAGTGATTTTGCTAGCGGGAGAATGAACACCGGGGAGCTGTTTTTT
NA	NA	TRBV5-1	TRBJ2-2	CASSSSGRIDTGELFF	TGCGCCAGTAGCAGCTCAGGGCGTATCGACACCGGGGAGCTGTTTTTT
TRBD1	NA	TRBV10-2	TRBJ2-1	CAARQGYNEQFF	TGCGCCGCAAGACAGGGATACAATGAGCAGTTCTTC
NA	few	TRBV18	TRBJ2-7	CASSPLPSDSNEQYF	TGTGCCAGCTCACCACTTCCTAGCGATAGTAACGAGCAGTACTTC
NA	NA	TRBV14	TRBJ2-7	CASSEYISYEQYF	TGTGCCAGCAGCGAATACATCTCCTACGAGCAGTACTTC
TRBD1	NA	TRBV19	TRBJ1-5	CASRTGARQPQHF	TGTGCCAGTAGAACAGGGGCACGGCAGCCCCAGCATTTT
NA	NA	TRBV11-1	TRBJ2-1	CASSLGQNNEQFF	TGTGCCAGCAGCCTAGGACAGAACAATGAGCAGTTCTTC
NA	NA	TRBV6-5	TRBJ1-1	CASSYKGGWTEAFF	TGTGCCAGCAGTTATAAAGGGGGGTGGACTGAAGCTTTCTTT
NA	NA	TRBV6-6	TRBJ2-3	CASRQVYTDTQYF	TGTGCCAGCAGACAGGTTTACACAGATACGCAGTATTTT
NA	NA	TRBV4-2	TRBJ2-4	CASSQEWSKLAKNIQYF	TGTGCCAGCAGCCAAGAATGGAGTAAGCTAGCCAAAAACATTCAGTACTTC
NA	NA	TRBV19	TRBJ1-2	CASSPRGIGHYYGYTF	TGTGCCAGTAGTCCCCGGGGCATCGGTCACTACTATGGCTACACCTTC
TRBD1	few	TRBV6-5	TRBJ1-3	CASSYTGDLLNTIYF	TGTGCCAGCAGTTACACAGGGGATTTGTTAAACACCATATATTTT
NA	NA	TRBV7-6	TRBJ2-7	CASSQGGVYEQYF	TGTGCCAGCAGCCAAGGGGGAGTCTACGAGCAGTACTTC
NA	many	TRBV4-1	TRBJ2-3	CASSPTGTGESTDTQYF	TGCGCCAGCAGCCCCACAGGGACGGGAGAGAGCACAGATACGCAGTATTTT
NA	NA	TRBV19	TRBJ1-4	CASTLHREFVEKLFF	TGTGCCAGCACCTTACATCGGGAGTTTGTTGAAAAACTGTTTTTT
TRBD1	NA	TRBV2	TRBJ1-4	CASSAGQGGLGKLFF	TGTGCCAGCAGTGCGGGACAGGGAGGGCTCGGGAAACTGTTTTTT
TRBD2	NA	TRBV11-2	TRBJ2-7	CASSFGGSYEQYF	TGTGCCAGCAGCTTCGGGGGGAGCTACGAGCAGTACTTC
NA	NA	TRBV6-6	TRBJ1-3	CASSYGGTSSGNTIYF	TGTGCCAGCAGTTACGGCGGGACCTCGAGTGGAAACACCATATATTTT
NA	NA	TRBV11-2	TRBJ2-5	CASSPTTNQETQYF	TGTGCCAGCAGCCCTACTACAAACCAAGAGACCCAGTACTTC
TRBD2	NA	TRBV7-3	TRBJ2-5	CASSLVAGGEETQYF	TGTGCCAGCAGCTTAGTAGCGGGAGGGGAAGAGACCCAGTACTTC
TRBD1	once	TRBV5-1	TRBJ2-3	CASSFRQGAGDTQYF	TGCGCCAGCAGCTTTCGACAGGGGGCCGGAGATACGCAGTATTTT
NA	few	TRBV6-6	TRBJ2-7	CASSSLGFVVEQYF	TGTGCCAGCAGCTCCTTGGGTTTTGTGGTGGAGCAGTACTTC
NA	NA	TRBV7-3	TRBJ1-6	CASSLGHATDSPLHF	TGTGCCAGCAGCTTAGGGCACGCGACCGATTCACCCCTCCACTTT
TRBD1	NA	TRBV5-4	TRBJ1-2	CASSQSGTGFGYTF	TGTGCCAGCAGCCAATCCGGGACAGGGTTTGGCTACACCTTC
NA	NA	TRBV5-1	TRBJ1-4	CASSLIPSFSSHNEKLFF	TGCGCCAGCAGCTTAATCCCCTCGTTCAGCAGCCATAATGAAAAACTGTTTTTT
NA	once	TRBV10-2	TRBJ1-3	CASSETLSGNTIYF	TGCGCCAGCAGTGAGACACTCTCTGGAAACACCATATATTTT
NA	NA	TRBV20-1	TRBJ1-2	CSASYGAGYTF	TGCAGTGCTAGCTACGGTGCTGGCTACACCTTC
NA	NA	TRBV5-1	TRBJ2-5	CASSLVAAQETQYF	TGCGCCAGCAGCTTGGTGGCAGCGCAAGAGACCCAGTACTTC
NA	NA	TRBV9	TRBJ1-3	CATSPLQDLSGNTIYF	TGTGCCACCTCCCCCTTACAGGACCTCTCTGGAAACACCATATATTTT
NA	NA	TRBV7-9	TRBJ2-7	CASSVGGEQYF	TGTGCCAGCAGCGTTGGAGGCGAGCAGTACTTC